This TCR beta chain was captured by sequencing in a study of shared clonotypes between healthy human individuals. Findings and caveats of the study: Sorted-subset sequencing, rarefaction showed, was incomplete despite large depth. Sharing across four donors was highest in naive CD4 (around 5%) and lowest in memory CD8 (approximately 0.4%).

In the study's own analysis: In the immunoSEQ data, sequences were junction-only and lacked quality scores, so filtering differed. Method: immunoSEQ multiplex PCR; TCRdb's copy keeps in-frame clones and lacks some. The V and J calls and clone size were taken over from that table, and D and trimming were inferred from the DNA. The sample carries about 2.1 million clones, 85% to 95% recorded once. For this clone: Its target is unknown.

Selected positively for CCR7 and CD45RO-negative, naive CD8 cells excluded terminally differentiated effector memory CD45RA+ cells. V was shortened by 5 bases and J by 4 bases, with 17 bases between the two germline ends. Germline V CDR1 and CDR2: MNHEY, SVGAGI. The CDR3 has 15 amino acids. The sequencing input was naive CD8+ T cells from PBMCs. The V gene is TRBV6-5, the J gene TRBJ1-1; the D is unclear. This clonotype originated in a man between 18 and 35 years old in good health. Some clones in this sample may be carry-over from other donors' samples. The DNA of the CDR3 is TGTGCCAGCAGTCCGTACCGGATGGTTGGCACTGAAGCTTTCTTT. This gives the protein CASSPYRMVGTEAFF.